This TCR beta chain was identified during a study of cytotoxic CD8 clonotypes in ibrutinib-treated CLL. Study-level background: Included were 10 to 12 relapsed/refractory and roughly 15 treatment-naive patients, of whom around 17 were IGHV unmutated. Response sampling occurred after a median roughly twelve months of treatment (range 6 to 36). General observations from the study: Treatment saw public clonotypes, which were uncommon, either contract or stay stable. Having risen at ibrutinib response, clonality had fallen back toward baseline by progression.

Germline CDR1 reads SNHLY; CDR2 reads FYNNEI. Deletions cut 10 bases from V and 4 bases from J, with 22 bases between. The CDR3 runs 16 residues. Assay used: immunoSEQ multiplex PCR; TCRdb lists only in-frame clones, some missing. The table records roughly 220,000 clones, 79% of them present only once. This clone was detected only a few times. As yet, its antigen is unknown. The V gene is TRBV2, the J gene TRBJ2-2; TRBD1 is a possible D gene (6 bases). This TCR was sampled from a human donor with chronic lymphocytic leukemia. The sequencing used PBMCs, collected after 12 months of ibrutinib treatment. CDR3 nucleotide sequence: TGTGCCATCCAATCCTTCAGGGGACGGACCACCGGGGAGCTGTTTTTT. Its protein product is CAIQSFRGRTTGELFF.